The next 14 T cell receptor beta chains were all read from a single sample in a study of shared T cell receptors in the human thymus. Sequencing used immunoSEQ multiplex PCR; TCRdb keeps in-frame clones, though not all of them. The sample includes 720,000 or so clones, approximately 85% of them seen just once. This sample was also put to use in a study of human thymus T cells.

Sequenced input: thymocytes. These receptors all stem from a girl under two years old with a congenital heart defect.

The chain has TRBV28 and TRBJ1-1; possible D gene TRBD1, 5 bases. The CDR3 totals 15 residues. Germline V CDR1 and CDR2: MDHEN, SYDVKM. V lost 3 bases and J lost 5, with 16 bases in between. The DNA for the CDR3 is TGTGCCAGCAGTTTGGGCAGGGTCTTGGGGACTGAAGCTTTCTTT. It is translated as CASSLGRVLGTEAFF.

V gene TRBV5-1 combines with J gene TRBJ2-3; the D gene is possibly TRBD2 (5 bases). The ends were cut back, 5 bases at V and 4 bases at J, with 17 bases in the middle. Germline CDR1 is SGHRS and CDR2 is YFSETQ. CDR3 size: 15 residues. CDR3 sequence: CASRSNGELSDTQYF. As DNA, the CDR3 is TGCGCCAGCAGATCCAACGGGGAATTGTCAGATACGCAGTATTTT. The full variable domain, in which reference TRBV5-1 and TRBJ2-3 provide the parts outside the CDR3, is KAGVTQTPRYLIKTRGQQVTLSCSPISGHRSVSWYQQTPGQGLQFLFEYFSETQRNKGNFPGRFSGRQFSNSRSEMNVSTLELGDSALYLCASRSNGELSDTQYFGPGTRLTVL.

This chain links TRBV15 with TRBJ2-3, with D tentatively TRBD1 (6 bases). Germline CDR1 reads LNHNV; CDR2 reads YYDKDF (reference sequence). This CDR3 spans 15 amino acids. V was pared by 0 bases and J by 1 base, with 8 bases between. CDR3 in DNA: TGTGCCACCAGCAGAGATTACAGGGGCACAGATACGCAGTATTTT. Protein product: CATSRDYRGTDTQYF.

J is TRBJ1-5 and V is TRBV27; D gene uncertain. Germline V gene sequence: CDR1 MNHEY, CDR2 SMNVEV (reference sequence). Trimming removed 3 bases at V and 5 bases at J, with 20 bases between. The CDR3 loop spans 17 amino acids. CDR3 nucleotide sequence: TGTGCCAGCAGTTTTCACATTAATCTTACTGGAGATCAGCCCCAGCATTTT. Encoded protein: CASSFHINLTGDQPQHF.

This clone was counted between two and nine times. This chain connects TRBV27 to TRBJ1-1; a possible D gene is TRBD1 (5 bases). The CDR3 contains 18 residues. V lost 2 bases and J 1 base, leaving 20 bases between the germline ends. Germline lookup yields CDR1 MNHEY and CDR2 SMNVEV (reference sequence). CDR3 DNA: TGTGCCAGCAGTTTAACGTTAGCGGGGCGCGGAAAGAACACTGAAGCTTTCTTT. As protein: CASSLTLAGRGKNTEAFF.

The chain employs TRBV5-6 and TRBJ2-5; TRBD1 matches 8 bases. Trimming removed 0 bases from V and 5 bases from J; junction bases left unmatched: 12. The length of the CDR3 is 17 residues. Germline CDR1 is SGHDT and CDR2 is YYEEEE. CDR3: CASSLDSGGSFGETQYF. The CDR3 bases are TGTGCCAGCAGCTTGGATTCAGGGGGCAGTTTCGGGGAGACCCAGTACTTC.

The chain couples TRBV19 to TRBJ1-2, with 9 bases identical to TRBD1. CDR1 and CDR2 from the germline V gene are LNHDA and SQIVND (reference sequence). After removal of 11 bases from V and 2 bases from J, the junction contained 6 bases not matched to a gene. The CDR3 extends over 13 amino acids. CDR3 sequence: CAAGQGLNYGYTF. Written as DNA, the CDR3 is TGTGCCGCCGGACAGGGGCTGAACTATGGCTACACCTTC.

This chain joins TRBV4-3 and TRBJ1-2; D may be TRBD1 (5 bases). The V gene lost 0 bases and the J gene lost 6 bases, with 14 bases spanning the gap. The length of the CDR3 is 15 residues. Germline loops: CDR1 LGHNA, CDR2 YSLEER. In DNA, the CDR3 is TGCGCCAGCAGCCAAGACGGGGGGGGTGTCAATGGCTACACCTTC. It yields the protein CASSQDGGGVNGYTF.

This chain joins TRBV25-1 and TRBJ1-1; D is possibly TRBD1 (5 bases). V gave up 3 bases and J gave up 1 base, with 9 bases separating them. The CDR3 runs to 14 residues. Germline V lookup: CDR1 MGHDK, CDR2 SYGVNS. The CDR3 is CASSDPTANTEAFF. As DNA, the CDR3 is TGTGCCAGCAGTGACCCGACAGCGAACACTGAAGCTTTCTTT.

V and J are TRBV19 and TRBJ1-2; weak D call: TRBD1 (5 bases). Germline values: CDR1 LNHDA, CDR2 SQIVND (reference sequence). The CDR3 is 18 amino acids. The ends were cut back, 5 bases at V and 1 base at J, with 23 bases in the middle. Written as DNA, the CDR3 is TGTGCCAGTAGTCAGTTCATTCTTGGGGACGGGAGTAACTATGGCTACACCTTC. Protein sequence: CASSQFILGDGSNYGYTF.

This clone was found a few times. The V and J genes are TRBV27 and TRBJ2-5, with D unresolved. Germline V lookup: CDR1 MNHEY, CDR2 SMNVEV (reference sequence). CDR3 size: 13 residues. The ends were cut back, 2 bases at V and 5 bases at J, with 9 bases in the middle. In DNA form, the CDR3 reads TGTGCCAGCAGTTTACGGGTCCGGGAGACCCAGTACTTC. Amino acid sequence: CASSLRVRETQYF.

The chain employs TRBV4-3 and TRBJ2-2; 10 positions agree with TRBD2. The CDR3 totals 20 residues. CDR1 and CDR2 from the germline V gene are LGHNA and YSLEER. V trimming: 0 bases; J trimming: 7 bases; junction bases outside the gene matches: 17. The CDR3 DNA follows: TGCGCCAGCAGCCAAGATAAGTGGGGGACTAGCGAGCCTCTAAACGGGGAGCTGTTTTTT. Translated: CASSQDKWGTSEPLNGELFF.

This chain connects TRBV2 to TRBJ2-7; TRBD2 might be the D (6 bases). There are 15 residues in the CDR3. Germline-derived CDR1 and CDR2 are SNHLY and FYNNEI. The V gene lost 5 bases and the J gene lost 7 bases, with 21 bases spanning the gap. The CDR3 bases are TGTGCCAGCAGTCCCGGGACTGAGAGAAGTGGGGAGCAGTACTTC. This codes for CASSPGTERSGEQYF.

Only a few counts were recorded for this clone. The rearrangement uses TRBV9 and TRBJ1-2; 10 bases align to TRBD1. CDR3 length: 14 residues. The V gene end was trimmed by 4 bases and the J gene end by 5 bases; junction bases not matched to a gene: 5. The germline gives CDR1 SGDLS, CDR2 YYNGEE. In DNA, the CDR3 is TGTGCCAGCAGCTCGGGACAGGGGCTGTATGGCTACACCTTC. Translation: CASSSGQGLYGYTF.